This entry is about one TCR beta chain. The antigen remains undetermined. Per the authors' pipeline: Across clinicopathological groups, CDR3 differences served as the basis for building a distant-metastasis classifier for papillary thyroid cancer. TCRdb reassembled clones from the PCR reads with MiXCR. TCRdb's processing, not the authors' own work, is the source of the V and J calls. The profile covers roughly 21,000 clones, with 25% to 30% appearing a single time and 13% to 15% taken by the ten largest. The CDR3 totals 12 residues. The germline V gene encodes CDR1 KGHDR and CDR2 SFDVKD. With 0 bases removed from V and 2 bases from J, the gap between germline ends came to 1 base. This sample stems from a study of metastatic and nonmetastatic thyroid tumors. Findings and limits, study-wide: Reported TCR beta diversity, measured in blood and tumor, was significantly higher for malignant thyroid tumors than for benign nodules.

Patients underwent thyroid surgery, and none had received any treatment before it. This clonotype was sampled from a male donor with papillary thyroid cancer or a benign thyroid nodule (not recorded which). Some clones in this sample may be carry-over from other donors' samples. This chain connects TRBV24-1 to TRBJ2-7; the D is unclear. Source material: tumor tissue. The CDR3 sequence is CATSDLTYEQYV. The DNA of the CDR3 is TGTGCCACCAGTGATTTGACCTACGAGCAGTACGTC.